This T cell receptor beta chain was obtained from a study of glioma-infiltrating T cells. Study observations and caveats: Above-expected tissue-blood divergence occurred in all gliomas, most in low-grade ones. Very few CDR3 sequences were shared between tissue and blood.

Germline CDR1 and CDR2: MGHRA and YSYEKL. The CDR3 is 15 amino acids. The V end lost 3 bases, the J end lost 5 bases, and 17 bases lay between the germline ends. Using RNA template, CDR3s of TCR alpha and beta were amplified with iRepertoire arm-PCR. TCRdb reprocessed the multiplex PCR reads with MiXCR, giving one entry per CDR3 protein. The sample has approximately 40,000 distinct CDR3 sequences, more than 20% seen once. A few counts support this clonotype. Its antigen remains unidentified. The gene calls are TRBV4-1 and TRBJ2-7; perhaps D is TRBD1 or TRBD2 (5 bases each). The clonotype originates from a human donor with low-grade glioma or glioblastoma, undergoing nonglioma brain surgery, or in good health (not recorded which). Material for sequencing was glioma tissue, nonneoplastic brain tissue, or PBMCs (not recorded which). The CDR3 protein is CASSHEFRDSDEQYF. In nucleotides, the CDR3 is TGCGCCAGCAGCCATGAGTTCAGGGATAGCGACGAGCAGTACTTC.